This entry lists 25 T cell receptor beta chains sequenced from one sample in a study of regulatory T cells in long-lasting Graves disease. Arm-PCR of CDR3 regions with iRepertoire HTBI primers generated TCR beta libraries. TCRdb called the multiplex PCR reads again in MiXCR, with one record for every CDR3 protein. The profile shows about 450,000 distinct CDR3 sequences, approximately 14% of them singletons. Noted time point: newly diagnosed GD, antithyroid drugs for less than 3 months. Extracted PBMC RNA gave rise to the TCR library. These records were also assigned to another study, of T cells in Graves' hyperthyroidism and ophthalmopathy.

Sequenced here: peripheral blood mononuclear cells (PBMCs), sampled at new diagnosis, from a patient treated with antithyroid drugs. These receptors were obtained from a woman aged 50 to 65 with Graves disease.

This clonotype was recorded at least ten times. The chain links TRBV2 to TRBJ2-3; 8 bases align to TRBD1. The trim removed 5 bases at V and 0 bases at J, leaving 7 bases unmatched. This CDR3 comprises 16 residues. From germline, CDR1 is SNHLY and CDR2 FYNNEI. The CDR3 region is CASSTPTGESTDTQYF. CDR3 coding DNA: TGTGCCAGCAGTACTCCGACAGGGGAAAGCACAGATACGCAGTATTTT. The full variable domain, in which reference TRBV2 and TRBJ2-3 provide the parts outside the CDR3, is EPEVTQTPSHQVTQMGQEVILRCVPISNHLYFYWYRQILGQKVEFLVSFYNNEISEKSEIFDDQFSVERPDGSNFTLKIRSTKLEDSAMYFCASSTPTGESTDTQYFGPGTRLTVL.

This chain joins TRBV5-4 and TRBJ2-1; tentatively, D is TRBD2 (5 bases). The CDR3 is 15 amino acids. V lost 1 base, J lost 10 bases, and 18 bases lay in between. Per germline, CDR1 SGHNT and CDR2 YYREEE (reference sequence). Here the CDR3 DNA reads TGTGCCAGCAGCTTGACTGGCGGAGGCAGAGGGGAGCAGTTCTTC. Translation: CASSLTGGGRGEQFF.

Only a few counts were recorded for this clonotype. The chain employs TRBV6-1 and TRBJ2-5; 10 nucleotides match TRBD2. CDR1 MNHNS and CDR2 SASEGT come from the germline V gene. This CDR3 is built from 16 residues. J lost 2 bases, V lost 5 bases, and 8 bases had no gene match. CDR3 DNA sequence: TGTGCCAGCAGTCGGACTAGCGGAACGCAACAAGAGACCCAGTACTTC. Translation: CASSRTSGTQQETQYF.

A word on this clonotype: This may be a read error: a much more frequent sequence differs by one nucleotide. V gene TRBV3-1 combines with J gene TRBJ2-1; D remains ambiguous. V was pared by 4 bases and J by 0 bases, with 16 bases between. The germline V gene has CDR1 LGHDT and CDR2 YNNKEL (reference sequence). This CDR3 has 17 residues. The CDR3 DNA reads TGTGCCAGCAGCCGAGATCGAGTGACTTTCTCCTACAATGAGCAGTTCTTC. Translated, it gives CASSRDRVTFSYNEQFF.

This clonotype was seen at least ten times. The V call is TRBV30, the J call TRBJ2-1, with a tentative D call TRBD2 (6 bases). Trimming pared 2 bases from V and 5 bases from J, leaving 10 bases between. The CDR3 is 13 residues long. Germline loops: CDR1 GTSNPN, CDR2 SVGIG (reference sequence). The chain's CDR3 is CAWSPGTDNEQFF. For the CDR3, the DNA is TGTGCCTGGAGTCCCGGGACTGACAATGAGCAGTTCTTC.

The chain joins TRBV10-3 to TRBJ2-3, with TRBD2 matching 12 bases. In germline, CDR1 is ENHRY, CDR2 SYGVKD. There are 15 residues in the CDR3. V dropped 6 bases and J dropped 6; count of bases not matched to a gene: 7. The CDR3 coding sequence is TGTGCCATCAGCCCGACTAGCGGGAGCGTTGATACGCAGTATTTT. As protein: CAISPTSGSVDTQYF.

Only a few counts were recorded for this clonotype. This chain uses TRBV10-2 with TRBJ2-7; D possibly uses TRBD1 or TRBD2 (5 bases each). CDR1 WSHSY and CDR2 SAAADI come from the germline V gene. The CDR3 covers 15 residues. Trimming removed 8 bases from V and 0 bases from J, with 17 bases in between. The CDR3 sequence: CASGSGPYSSYEQYF. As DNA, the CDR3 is TGCGCCAGCGGATCGGGACCTTATAGCTCCTACGAGCAGTACTTC.

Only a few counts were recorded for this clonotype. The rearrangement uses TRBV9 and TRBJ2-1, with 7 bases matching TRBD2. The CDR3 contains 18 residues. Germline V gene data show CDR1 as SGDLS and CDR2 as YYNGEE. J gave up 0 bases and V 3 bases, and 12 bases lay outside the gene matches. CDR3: CASSATLAVASSYNEQFF. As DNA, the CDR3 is TGTGCCAGCAGCGCCACTCTAGCGGTAGCCTCCTCCTACAATGAGCAGTTCTTC.

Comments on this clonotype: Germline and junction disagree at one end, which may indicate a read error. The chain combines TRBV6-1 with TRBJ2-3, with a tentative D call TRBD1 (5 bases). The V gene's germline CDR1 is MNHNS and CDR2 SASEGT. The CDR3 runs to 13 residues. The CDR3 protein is CAGSESGIDTQYF. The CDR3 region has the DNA TGTGCCGGCAGTGAGTCAGGGATAGATACGCAGTATTTT.

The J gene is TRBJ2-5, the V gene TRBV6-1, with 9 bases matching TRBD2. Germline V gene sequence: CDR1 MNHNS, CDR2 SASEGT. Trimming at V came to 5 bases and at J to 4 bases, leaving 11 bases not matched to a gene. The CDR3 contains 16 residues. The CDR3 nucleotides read TGTGCCAGCAGTCACCCTACTAGCGGGTTCTCAGAGACCCAGTACTTC. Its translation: CASSHPTSGFSETQYF.

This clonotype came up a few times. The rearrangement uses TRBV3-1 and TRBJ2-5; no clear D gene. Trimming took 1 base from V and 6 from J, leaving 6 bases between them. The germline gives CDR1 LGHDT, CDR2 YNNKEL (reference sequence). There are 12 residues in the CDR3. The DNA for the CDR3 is TGTGCCAGCAGCCAAGTGATCCAGACCCAGTACTTC. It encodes CASSQVIQTQYF.

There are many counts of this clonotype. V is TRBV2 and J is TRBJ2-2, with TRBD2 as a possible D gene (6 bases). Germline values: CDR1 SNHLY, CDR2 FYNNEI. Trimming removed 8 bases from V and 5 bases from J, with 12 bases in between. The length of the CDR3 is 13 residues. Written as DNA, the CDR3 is TGTGCCAGCCGGGACTCGGGGACCGGGGAGCTGTTTTTT. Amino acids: CASRDSGTGELFF.

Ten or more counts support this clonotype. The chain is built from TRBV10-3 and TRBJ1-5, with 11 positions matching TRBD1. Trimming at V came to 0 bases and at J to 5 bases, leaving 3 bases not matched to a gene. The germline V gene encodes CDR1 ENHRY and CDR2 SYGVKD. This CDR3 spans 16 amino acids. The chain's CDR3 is CAISESGGQGDQPQHF. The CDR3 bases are TGTGCCATCAGTGAGTCGGGGGGACAGGGGGATCAGCCCCAGCATTTT.

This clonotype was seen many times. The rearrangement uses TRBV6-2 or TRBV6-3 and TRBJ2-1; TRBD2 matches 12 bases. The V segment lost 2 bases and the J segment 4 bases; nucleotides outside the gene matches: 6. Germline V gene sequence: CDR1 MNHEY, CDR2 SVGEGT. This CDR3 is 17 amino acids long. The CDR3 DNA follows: TGTGCCAGCAGTTACATGACTAGCGGGAGTGCTTACAATGAGCAGTTCTTC. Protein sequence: CASSYMTSGSAYNEQFF.

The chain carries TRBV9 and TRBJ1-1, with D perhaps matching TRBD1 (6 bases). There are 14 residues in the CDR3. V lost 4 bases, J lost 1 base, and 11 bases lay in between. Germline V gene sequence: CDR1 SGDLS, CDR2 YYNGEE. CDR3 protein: CASSTTGWNTEAFF. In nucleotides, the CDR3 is TGTGCCAGCAGCACGACAGGTTGGAACACTGAAGCTTTCTTT.

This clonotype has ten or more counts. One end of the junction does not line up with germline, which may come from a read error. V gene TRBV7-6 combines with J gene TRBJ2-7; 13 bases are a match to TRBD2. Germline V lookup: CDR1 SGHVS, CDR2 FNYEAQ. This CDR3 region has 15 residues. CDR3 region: CASSPTSGRAGEQYF. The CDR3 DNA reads TGTGCCAGCAGCCCTACTAGCGGGAGGGCCGGCGAGCAATACTTC.

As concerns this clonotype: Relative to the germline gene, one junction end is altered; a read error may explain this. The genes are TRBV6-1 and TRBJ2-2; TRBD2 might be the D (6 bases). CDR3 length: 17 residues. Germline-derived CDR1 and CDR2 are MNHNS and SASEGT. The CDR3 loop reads CASSEVFGSGHTGGLFF. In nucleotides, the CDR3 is TGTGCCAGCAGTGAAGTGTTCGGGAGCGGGCACACCGGGGGGCTGTTTTTT.

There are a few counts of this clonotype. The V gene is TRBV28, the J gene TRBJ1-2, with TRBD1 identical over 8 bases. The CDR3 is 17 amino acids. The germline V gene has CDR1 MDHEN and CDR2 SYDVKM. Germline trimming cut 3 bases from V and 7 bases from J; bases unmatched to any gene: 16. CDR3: CASSFGDRFLLHCGYTF. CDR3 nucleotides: TGTGCCAGCAGTTTTGGGGACAGGTTCCTTTTGCACTGTGGCTACACCTTC.

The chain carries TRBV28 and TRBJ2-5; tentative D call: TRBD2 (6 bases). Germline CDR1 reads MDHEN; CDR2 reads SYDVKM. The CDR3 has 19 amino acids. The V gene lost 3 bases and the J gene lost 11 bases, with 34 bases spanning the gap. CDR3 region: CASSLSYLGGSRSYNEQYF. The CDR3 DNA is TGTGCCAGCAGTTTGAGTTACCTTGGGGGGAGTAGGTCCTACAATGAGCAGTACTTC.

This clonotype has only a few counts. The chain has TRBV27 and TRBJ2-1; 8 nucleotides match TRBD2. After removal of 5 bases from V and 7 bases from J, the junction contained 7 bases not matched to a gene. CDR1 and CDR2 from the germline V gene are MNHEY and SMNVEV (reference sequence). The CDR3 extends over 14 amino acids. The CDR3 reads CASSMGLVANEQFF. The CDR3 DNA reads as TGTGCCAGCAGTATGGGACTAGTAGCGAATGAGCAGTTCTTC.

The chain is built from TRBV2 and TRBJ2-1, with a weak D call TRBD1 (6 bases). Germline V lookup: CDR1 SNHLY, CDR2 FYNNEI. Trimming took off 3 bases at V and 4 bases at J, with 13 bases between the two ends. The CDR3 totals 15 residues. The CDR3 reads CASSDLGQIYNEQFF. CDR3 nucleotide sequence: TGTGCCAGCAGTGACCTCGGACAGATATACAATGAGCAGTTCTTC.

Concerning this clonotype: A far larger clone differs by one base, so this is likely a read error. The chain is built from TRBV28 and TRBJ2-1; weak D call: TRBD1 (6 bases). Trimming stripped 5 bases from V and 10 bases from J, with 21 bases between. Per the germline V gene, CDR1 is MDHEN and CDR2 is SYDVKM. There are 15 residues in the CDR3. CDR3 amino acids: CASSTRGWGRYEQFF. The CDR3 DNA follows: TGTGCCAGCAGTACCAGGGGTTGGGGAAGGTACGAGCAGTTCTTC.

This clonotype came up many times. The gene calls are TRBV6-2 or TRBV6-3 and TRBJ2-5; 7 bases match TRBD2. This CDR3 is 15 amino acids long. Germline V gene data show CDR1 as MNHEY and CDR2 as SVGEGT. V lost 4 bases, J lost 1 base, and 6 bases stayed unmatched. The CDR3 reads CASSSLTSVQETQYF. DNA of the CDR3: TGTGCCAGCAGTTCCCTAACTAGCGTCCAAGAGACCCAGTACTTC.

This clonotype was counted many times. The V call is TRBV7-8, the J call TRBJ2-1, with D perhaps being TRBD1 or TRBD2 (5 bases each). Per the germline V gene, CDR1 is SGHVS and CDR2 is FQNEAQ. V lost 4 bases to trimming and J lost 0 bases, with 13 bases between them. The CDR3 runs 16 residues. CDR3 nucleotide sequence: TGTGCCAGCAGCTCTCTCGGGGCGGACTCCTACAATGAGCAGTTCTTC. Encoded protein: CASSSLGADSYNEQFF.

Here the CDR3 DNA reads TGTGCCAGCAGTCCACAGGGCAGCGGGCAGCCCCAGCATTTT. Its protein is CASSPQGSGQPQHF. The chain carries TRBV6-1 and TRBJ1-5; possibly TRBD1 for D (6 bases). Germline values: CDR1 MNHNS, CDR2 SASEGT. The V gene lost 5 bases and the J gene lost 7 bases, with 15 bases spanning the gap. This CDR3 contains 14 residues.